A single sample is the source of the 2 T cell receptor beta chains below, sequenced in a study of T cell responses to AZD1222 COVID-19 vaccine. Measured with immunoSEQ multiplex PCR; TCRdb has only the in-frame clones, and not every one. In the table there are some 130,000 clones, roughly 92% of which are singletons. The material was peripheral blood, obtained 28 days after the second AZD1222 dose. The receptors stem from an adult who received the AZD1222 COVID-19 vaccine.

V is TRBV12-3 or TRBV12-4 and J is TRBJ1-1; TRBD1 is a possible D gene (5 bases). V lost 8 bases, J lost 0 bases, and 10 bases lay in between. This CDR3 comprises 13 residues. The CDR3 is CASRQQLNTEAFF. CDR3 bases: TGTGCCAGCCGACAGCAACTGAACACTGAAGCTTTCTTT.

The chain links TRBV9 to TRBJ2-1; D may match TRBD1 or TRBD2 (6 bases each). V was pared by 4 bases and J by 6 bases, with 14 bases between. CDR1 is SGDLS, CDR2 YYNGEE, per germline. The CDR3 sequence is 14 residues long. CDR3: CASSLAGGSNEQFF. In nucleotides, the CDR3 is TGTGCCAGCAGCCTCGCCGGGGGCTCCAATGAGCAGTTCTTC. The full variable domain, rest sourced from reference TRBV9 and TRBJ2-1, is DSGVTQTPKHLITATGQRVTLRCSPRSGDLSVYWYQQSLDQGLQFLIQYYNGEERAKGNILERFSAQQFPDLHSELNLSSLELGDSALYFCASSLAGGSNEQFFGPGTRLTVL.